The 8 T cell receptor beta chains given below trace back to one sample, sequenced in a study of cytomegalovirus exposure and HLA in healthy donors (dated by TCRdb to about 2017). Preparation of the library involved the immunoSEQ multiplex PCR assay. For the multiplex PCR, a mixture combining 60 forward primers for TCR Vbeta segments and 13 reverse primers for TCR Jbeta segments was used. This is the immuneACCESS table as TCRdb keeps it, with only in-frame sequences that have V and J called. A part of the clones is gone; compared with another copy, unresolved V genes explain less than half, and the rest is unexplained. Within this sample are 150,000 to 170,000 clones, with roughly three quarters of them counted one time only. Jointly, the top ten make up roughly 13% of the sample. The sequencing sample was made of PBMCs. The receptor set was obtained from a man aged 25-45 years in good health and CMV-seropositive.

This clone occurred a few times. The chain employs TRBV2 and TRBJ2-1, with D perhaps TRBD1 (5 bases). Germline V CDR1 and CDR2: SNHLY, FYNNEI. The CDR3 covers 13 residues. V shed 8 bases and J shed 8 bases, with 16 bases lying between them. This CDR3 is CASFQGDPDEQFF. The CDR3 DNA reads TGTGCCAGCTTTCAGGGCGACCCCGATGAGCAGTTCTTC.

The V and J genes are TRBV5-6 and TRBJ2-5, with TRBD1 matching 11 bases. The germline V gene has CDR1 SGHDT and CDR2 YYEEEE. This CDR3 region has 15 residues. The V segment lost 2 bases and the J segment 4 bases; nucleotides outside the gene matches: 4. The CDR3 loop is CASSLTGTGGETQYF. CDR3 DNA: TGTGCCAGCAGCTTAACCGGGACAGGGGGAGAGACCCAGTACTTC.

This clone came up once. DNA for the CDR3: TGTGCCAGTAGTATGATGACTAGCGGAAACTACGAGCAGTACTTC. Its protein product is CASSMMTSGNYEQYF. The gene calls are TRBV19 and TRBJ2-5; 9 nucleotides agree with TRBD2. The J call may be incorrect, as the DNA end agrees better with TRBJ2-7. The CDR3 loop spans 15 amino acids. From germline, CDR1 is LNHDA and CDR2 SQIVND (reference sequence).

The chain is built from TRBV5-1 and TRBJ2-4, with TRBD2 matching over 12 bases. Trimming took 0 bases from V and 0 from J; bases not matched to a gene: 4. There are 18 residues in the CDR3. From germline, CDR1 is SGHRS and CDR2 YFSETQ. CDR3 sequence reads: CASSLVTSGRGAKNIQYF. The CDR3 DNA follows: TGCGCCAGCAGCTTGGTGACTAGCGGGAGAGGAGCCAAAAACATTCAGTACTTC.

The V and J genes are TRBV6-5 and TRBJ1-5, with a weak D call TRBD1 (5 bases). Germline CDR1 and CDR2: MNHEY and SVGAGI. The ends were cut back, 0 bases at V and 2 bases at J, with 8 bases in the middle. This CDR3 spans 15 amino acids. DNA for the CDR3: TGTGCCAGCAGTTACTCGTTCAGGGGCAATCAGCCCCAGCATTTT. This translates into CASSYSFRGNQPQHF.

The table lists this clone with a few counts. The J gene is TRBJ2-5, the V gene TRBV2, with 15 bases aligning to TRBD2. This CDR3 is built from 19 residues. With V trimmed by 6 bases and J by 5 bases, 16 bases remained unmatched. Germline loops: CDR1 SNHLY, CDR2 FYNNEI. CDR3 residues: CASSTAGTSGRRTGETQYF. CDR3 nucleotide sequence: TGTGCCAGCAGCACTGCCGGGACTAGCGGGAGGCGGACTGGTGAGACCCAGTACTTC.

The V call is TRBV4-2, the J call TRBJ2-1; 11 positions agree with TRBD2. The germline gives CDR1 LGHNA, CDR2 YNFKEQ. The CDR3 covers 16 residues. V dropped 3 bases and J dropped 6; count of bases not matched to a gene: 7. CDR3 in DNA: TGTGCCAGCAGCCACGACCTAGCGGGAGGCGGCAATGAGCAGTTCTTC. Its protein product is CASSHDLAGGGNEQFF.

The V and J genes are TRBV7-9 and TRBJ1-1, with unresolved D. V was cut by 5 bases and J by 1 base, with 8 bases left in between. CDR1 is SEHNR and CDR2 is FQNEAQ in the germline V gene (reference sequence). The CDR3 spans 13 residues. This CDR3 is CASSSGPNTEAFF. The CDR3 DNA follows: TGTGCCAGCAGCAGCGGACCGAACACTGAAGCTTTCTTT.